The present entry profiles one T cell receptor beta chain with its context. Per the original methods: Reference gene primer amplification gave nucleated cell count estimates. The method was immunoSEQ multiplex PCR; TCRdb's version includes in-frame clones alone and lacks a portion of them. The D gene and trimming were derived from the DNA, and the V and J assignments and clone size from that table. The sample contains 300,000 to 400,000 clones, roughly 87% of which appear only once. These data are taken from a study of blood T cell repertoires in COVID-19. Study-wide context: Some COVID-19 samples were acute and others convalescent; all came from the United States, Italy and Spain.

Each participant's cohort was designated according to participant-reported clinical history. The CDR3 spans 14 residues. Germline CDR1 and CDR2: SEHNR and FQNEAQ (reference sequence). J gave up 9 bases and V 3 bases, and 5 bases lay outside the gene matches. The chain joins TRBV7-9 to TRBJ1-6; 7 positions match TRBD1. Sequencing was carried out using PBMCs or T cells enriched from blood (not recorded which). The clonotype comes from a woman in her twenties or thirties who had recovered from COVID-19. The CDR3 DNA follows: TGTGCCAGCAGCTTTCAGGGGGGTAGTTCACCCCTCCACTTT. Protein product: CASSFQGGSSPLHF.